A single sample gave rise to the 2 T cell receptor beta chains below, sequenced in a study of blood T cell repertoires in COVID-19. Sequencing used immunoSEQ multiplex PCR; TCRdb keeps in-frame clones, though not all of them. The sample records roughly 56,000 clones, about 92% being singletons. The sample consisted of peripheral blood. The receptors come from a man in his fifties or sixties with active COVID-19.

This chain connects TRBV5-4 to TRBJ2-3, with 8 bases matching TRBD1. CDR1 and CDR2 (germline): SGHNT, YYREEE (reference sequence). V trimming: 5 bases; J trimming: 0 bases; junction bases outside the gene matches: 5. There are 15 residues in the CDR3. CDR3 DNA: TGTGCCAGCAGGGACAGGGCCCGAAGCACAGATACGCAGTATTTT. Translation: CASRDRARSTDTQYF.

This chain connects TRBV21-1 to TRBJ1-3; the table's D gene call, TRBD1, was not cross checked with the DNA. TRBV21-1 is classified as a pseudogene. The CDR3 covers 17 residues. The CDR3 DNA follows: TGTGCCAGCAGCAACCCCACAGACACCTTCTCTGGAAACACCATATATTTT. Translation gives CASSNPTDTFSGNTIYF.